Listed below are T cell receptor beta chains from one sample, sequenced in a study of T cells of healthy individuals. TCRdb independently ran MiXCR on the 5' RACE reads; one entry per CDR3 protein. The sample carries around 63,000 distinct CDR3 sequences, roughly 16% recorded once. These receptors were obtained from a human donor in good health. The CDR3 runs from the conserved cysteine through the conserved F or W.

V: TRBV6-6
J: TRBJ2-1
CDR3: CASRRRGVSDTYNEQFF

V: TRBV5-1
J: TRBJ2-7
CDR3: CASSLASGQVYEQYF

V: TRBV29-1
J: TRBJ1-1
CDR3: CSVDARVRDTEAFF

V: TRBV20-1
J: TRBJ1-1
CDR3: CSATTGNTEAFF

V: TRBV6-1
J: TRBJ1-6
CDR3: CASSAARMGAPLHF

V: TRBV6-5
J: TRBJ1-3
CDR3: CAVKDGTGGNTIYF

V: TRBV7-6
J: TRBJ2-7
CDR3: CASSAGPSYEQYF

V: TRBV7-9
J: TRBJ2-3
CDR3: CASRPGTRPTDTQYF

V: TRBV27
J: TRBJ2-1
CDR3: CASSFMMTGVKNEQFF

V: TRBV30
J: TRBJ2-4
CDR3: CAWSVRGGGDIQYF

V: TRBV6-5
J: TRBJ1-2
CDR3: CASSTRWGPGIF

V: TRBV20-1
J: TRBJ2-3
CDR3: CSARILAGTSTDTQYF

V: TRBV7-3
J: TRBJ2-1
CDR3: CASSLGGQGADEQFF

V: TRBV10-1
J: TRBJ2-6
CDR3: CASSASPGANVLTF

V: TRBV12-3/TRBV12-4
J: TRBJ1-1
CDR3: CASSLAGGTAQAFF

V: TRBV18
J: TRBJ1-1
CDR3: CASSLKTGQGGTEAFF

V: TRBV5-1
J: TRBJ2-1
CDR3: CASSLSGGYNEQFF

V: TRBV12-5
J: TRBJ1-2
CDR3: CASGGQDYGYTF

V: TRBV11-1
J: TRBJ1-5
CDR3: CASSLRLSNQPQHF

V: TRBV5-1
J: TRBJ1-1
CDR3: CASSLGQGALNTEAFF

V: TRBV10-1
J: TRBJ2-3
CDR3: CASSKRSVTSTDTQYF

V: TRBV28
J: TRBJ2-3
CDR3: CASSLSSEGGLDTQYF

V: TRBV7-9
J: TRBJ2-2
CDR3: CASSLGLAGVDRELFF

V: TRBV6-2/TRBV6-3
J: TRBJ2-1
CDR3: CASRPGTNNNEQFF